This T cell receptor (beta chain) was identified during a study of cytomegalovirus exposure and HLA in healthy donors. General study results and limits: Altogether, 170 or so TCR beta chains were recorded as cytomegalovirus-associated.

Worth noting for this clone: What it binds is unknown.

Primers included in the PCR were 60 Vbeta and 13 Jbeta primers. This table comes from immunoSEQ multiplex PCR, and its TCRdb copy is limited to in-frame clones, with some not included. In total, the table holds about 210,000 clones. Germline CDR1 SGHAT, CDR2 FQNNGV. This CDR3 region has 12 residues. V lost 6 bases to trimming and J lost 5 bases, with 10 bases between them. The sequence derives from a woman aged 25 to 45 in good health and CMV-seropositive. The V gene is TRBV11-2, the J gene TRBJ1-1; maybe TRBD1 (5 bases). Sequenced material: PBMCs. The DNA for the CDR3 is TGTGCCAGCAGTTCGGGGGGAACTGAAGCTTTCTTT. This codes for CASSSGGTEAFF.